The source of this T cell receptor (beta chain) is a study of CD8 T cells in Susac syndrome. Reverse transcription of about 0.5 to 1 ug RNA used random hexamers. TCRdb passed the immunoSEQ multiplex PCR reads through MiXCR, listing each CDR3 protein once. The sample lists approximately 150,000 distinct CDR3 sequences, roughly 94% occurring once. CDR3 length: 13 residues. The junction had 2 bases not matched to a gene; V was cut back by 1 base and J by 8 bases. Germline V gene data show CDR1 as LGHNA and CDR2 as YSLEER. Sequenced material: CD4+ T cells from PBMCs. The rearrangement uses TRBV4-3 and TRBJ2-1, with 7 bases lining up with TRBD1. The receptor comes from a human donor in good health. The CDR3 protein is CASSQVRGYEQFF. DNA for the CDR3: TGCGCCAGCAGCCAAGTCAGGGGGTATGAGCAGTTCTTC.